This paragraph covers one T cell receptor beta chain sequence. The data were obtained in a study of T cell changes during pregnancy in multiple sclerosis. V gave up 4 bases and J gave up 4 bases, with 16 bases separating them. This CDR3 region has 15 residues. CDR1 and CDR2 (germline): SGHRS, YFSETQ. The protocol was immunoSEQ multiplex PCR, while the TCRdb copy is restricted to in-frame clones and leaves out a portion. The profile covers about 59,000 clones, with 92% appearing a single time and roughly 2.7% taken by the ten largest. This sequence was found in a female donor in good health, enrolled as a control in a pregnancy study. Sequences were derived from peripheral blood, sampled in the second trimester of pregnancy. The V and J genes are TRBV5-1 and TRBJ2-3; tentative D call: TRBD1 (6 bases). CDR3 sequence: CASSTMGAGADTQYF. For the CDR3, the DNA is TGCGCCAGCAGCACGATGGGGGCCGGTGCAGATACGCAGTATTTT.